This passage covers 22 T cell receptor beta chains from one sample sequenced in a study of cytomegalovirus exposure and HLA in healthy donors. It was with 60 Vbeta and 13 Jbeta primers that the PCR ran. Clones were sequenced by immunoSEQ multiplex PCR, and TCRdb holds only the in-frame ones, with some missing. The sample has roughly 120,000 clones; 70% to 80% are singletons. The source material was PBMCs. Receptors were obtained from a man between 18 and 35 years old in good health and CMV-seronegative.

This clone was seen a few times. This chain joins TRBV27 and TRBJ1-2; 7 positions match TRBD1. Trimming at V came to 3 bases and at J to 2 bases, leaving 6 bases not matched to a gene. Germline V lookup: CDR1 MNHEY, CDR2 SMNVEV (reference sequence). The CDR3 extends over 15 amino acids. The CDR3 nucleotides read TGTGCCAGCAGTTTCGTAGACAGGGAGAACTATGGCTACACCTTC. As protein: CASSFVDRENYGYTF.

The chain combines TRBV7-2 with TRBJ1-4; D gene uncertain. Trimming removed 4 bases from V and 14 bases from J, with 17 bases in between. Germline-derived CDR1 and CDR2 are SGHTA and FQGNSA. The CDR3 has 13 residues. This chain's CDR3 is CASSSDYRGGLFF. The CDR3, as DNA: TGTGCCAGCAGCTCGGATTACCGGGGAGGGCTGTTTTTT. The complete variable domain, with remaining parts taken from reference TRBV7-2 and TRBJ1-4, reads GAGVSQSPSNKVTEKGKDVELRCDPISGHTALYWYRQSLGQGLEFLIYFQGNSAPDKSGLPSDRFSAERTGGSVSTLTIQRTQQEDSAVYLCASSSDYRGGLFFGSGTQLSVL.

The CDR3, as DNA: TGCGCCAGCAGACGCGGCCGTGCGGGAGGGTCACGGGAGACCCAGTACTTC. Translation: CASRRGRAGGSRETQYF. The rearrangement links TRBV10-2 to TRBJ2-5, with TRBD2 matching 9 bases. This CDR3 is built from 17 residues. The germline V gene encodes CDR1 WSHSY and CDR2 SAAADI. The J segment lost 5 bases and the V segment lost 6 bases, leaving 16 bases of the junction unmatched.

The CDR3 coding sequence is TGTGCCAGCTCACCAAACAGGGGCGAAGAGACCCAGTACTTC. It is translated as CASSPNRGEETQYF. This rearrangement joins TRBV18 to TRBJ2-5; 7 positions match TRBD1. After removal of 2 bases from V and 3 bases from J, the junction contained 3 bases not matched to a gene. The CDR3 extends over 14 amino acids. Germline lookup yields CDR1 KGHSH and CDR2 LQKENI.

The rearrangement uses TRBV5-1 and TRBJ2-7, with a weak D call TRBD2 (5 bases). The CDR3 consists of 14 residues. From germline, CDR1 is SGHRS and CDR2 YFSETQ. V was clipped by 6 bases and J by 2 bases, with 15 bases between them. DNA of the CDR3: TGCGCCAGCAAACCCGAGGGCAGGCCCTACGAGCAGTACTTC. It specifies CASKPEGRPYEQYF.

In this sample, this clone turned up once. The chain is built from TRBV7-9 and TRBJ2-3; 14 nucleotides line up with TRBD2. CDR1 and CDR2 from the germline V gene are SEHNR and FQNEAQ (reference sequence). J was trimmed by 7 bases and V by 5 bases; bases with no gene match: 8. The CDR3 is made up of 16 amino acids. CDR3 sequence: CASSVSGTSGSNTQYF. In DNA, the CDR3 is TGTGCCAGCAGCGTAAGCGGGACTAGCGGGAGTAATACGCAGTATTTT.

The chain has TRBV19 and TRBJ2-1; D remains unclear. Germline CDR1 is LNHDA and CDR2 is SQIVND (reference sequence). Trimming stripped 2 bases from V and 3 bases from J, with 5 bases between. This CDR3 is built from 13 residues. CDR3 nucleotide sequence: TGTGCCAGTAGTATATCCAGCTACAATGAGCAGTTCTTC. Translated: CASSISSYNEQFF.

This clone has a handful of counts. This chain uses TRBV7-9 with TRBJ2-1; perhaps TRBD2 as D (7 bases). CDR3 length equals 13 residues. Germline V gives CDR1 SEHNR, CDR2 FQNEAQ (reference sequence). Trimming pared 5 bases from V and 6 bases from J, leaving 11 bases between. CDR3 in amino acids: CASSLGGGNEQFF. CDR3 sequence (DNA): TGTGCCAGCAGCCTAGGGGGGGGCAATGAGCAGTTCTTC.

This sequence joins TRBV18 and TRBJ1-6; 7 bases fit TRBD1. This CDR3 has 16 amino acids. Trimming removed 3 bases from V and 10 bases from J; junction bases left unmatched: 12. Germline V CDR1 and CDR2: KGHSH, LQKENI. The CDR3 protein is CASSPTTGDFDSPLHF. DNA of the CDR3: TGTGCCAGCTCACCTACCACAGGGGATTTTGACTCACCCCTCCACTTT.

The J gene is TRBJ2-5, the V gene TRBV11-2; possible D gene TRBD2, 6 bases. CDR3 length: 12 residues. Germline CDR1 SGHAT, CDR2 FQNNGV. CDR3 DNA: TGTGCGGAGGGGCTACCCCCCGTGACCCAGTACTTC. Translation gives CAEGLPPVTQYF.

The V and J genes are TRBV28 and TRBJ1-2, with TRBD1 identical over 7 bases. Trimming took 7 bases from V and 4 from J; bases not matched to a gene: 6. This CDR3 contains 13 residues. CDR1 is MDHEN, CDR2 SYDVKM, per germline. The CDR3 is CASKVQGLYGYTF. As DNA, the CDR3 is TGTGCCAGCAAGGTACAGGGGCTCTATGGCTACACCTTC.

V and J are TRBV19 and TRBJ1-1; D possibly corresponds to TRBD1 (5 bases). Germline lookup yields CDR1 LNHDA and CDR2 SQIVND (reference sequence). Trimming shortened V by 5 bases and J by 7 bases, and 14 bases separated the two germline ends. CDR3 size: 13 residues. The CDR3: CASSENQGFEAFF. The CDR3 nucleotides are TGTGCCAGTAGTGAAAACCAGGGATTTGAAGCTTTCTTT.

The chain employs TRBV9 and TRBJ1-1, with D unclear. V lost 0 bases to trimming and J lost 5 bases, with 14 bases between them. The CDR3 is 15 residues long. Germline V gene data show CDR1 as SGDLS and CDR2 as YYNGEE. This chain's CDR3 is CASSVVGLGDTEAFF. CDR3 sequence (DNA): TGTGCCAGCAGCGTAGTGGGCCTTGGCGATACTGAAGCTTTCTTT.

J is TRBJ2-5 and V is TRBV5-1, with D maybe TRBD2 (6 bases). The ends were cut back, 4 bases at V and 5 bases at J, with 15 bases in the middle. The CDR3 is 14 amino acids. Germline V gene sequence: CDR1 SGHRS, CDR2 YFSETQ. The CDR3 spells CASSAGLSSETQYF. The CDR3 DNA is TGCGCCAGCAGCGCAGGACTATCCTCTGAGACCCAGTACTTC.

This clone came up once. The DNA of the CDR3 is TGTGCCAGCAGTTTATCCGACACTCTCTACGAGCAGTACTTC. Its translation: CASSLSDTLYEQYF. The chain uses TRBV7-2 and TRBJ2-7; D is undetermined. V was trimmed by 6 bases and J by 3 bases, leaving 15 bases between them. Germline loops: CDR1 SGHTA, CDR2 FQGNSA. The CDR3 is 14 residues long. Complete variable domain (other parts from reference TRBV7-2 and TRBJ2-7): GAGVSQSPSNKVTEKGKDVELRCDPISGHTALYWYRQSLGQGLEFLIYFQGNSAPDKSGLPSDRFSAERTGGSVSTLTIQRTQQEDSAVYLCASSLSDTLYEQYFGPGTRLTVT.

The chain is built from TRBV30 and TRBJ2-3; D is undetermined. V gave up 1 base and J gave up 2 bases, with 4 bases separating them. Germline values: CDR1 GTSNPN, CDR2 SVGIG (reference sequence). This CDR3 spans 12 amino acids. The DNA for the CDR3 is TGTGCCTGGAGTGAGCCCACAGATACGCAGTATTTT. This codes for CAWSEPTDTQYF. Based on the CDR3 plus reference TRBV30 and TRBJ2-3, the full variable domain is SQTIHQWPATLVQPVGSPLSLECTVEGTSNPNLYWYRQAAGRGLQLLFYSVGIGQISSEVPQNLSASRPQDRQFILSSKKLLLSDSGFYLCAWSEPTDTQYFGPGTRLTVL.

CDR3 sequence reads: CAWSLTRQANYGYTF. The CDR3 nucleotides read TGTGCCTGGAGTCTCACCCGACAGGCTAACTATGGCTACACCTTC. This chain connects TRBV30 to TRBJ1-2; a possible D gene is TRBD1 (6 bases). V was shortened by 2 bases and J by 0 bases, with 13 bases between the two germline ends. This CDR3 has 15 residues. Germline CDR1 GTSNPN, CDR2 SVGIG (reference sequence).

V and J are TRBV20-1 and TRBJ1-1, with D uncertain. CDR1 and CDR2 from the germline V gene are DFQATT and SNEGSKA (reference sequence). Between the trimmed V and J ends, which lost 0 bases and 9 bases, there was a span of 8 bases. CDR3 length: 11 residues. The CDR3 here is CSARDYMQAFF. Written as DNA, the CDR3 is TGCAGTGCTAGAGATTACATGCAAGCTTTCTTT.

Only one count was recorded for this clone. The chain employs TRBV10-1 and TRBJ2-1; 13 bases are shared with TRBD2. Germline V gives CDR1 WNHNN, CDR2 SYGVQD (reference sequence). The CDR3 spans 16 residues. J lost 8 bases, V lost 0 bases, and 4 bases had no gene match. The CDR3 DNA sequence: TGCGCCAGCAGTGAGTCCGGGACTAGCGGGATACATGAGCAGTTCTTC. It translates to CASSESGTSGIHEQFF.

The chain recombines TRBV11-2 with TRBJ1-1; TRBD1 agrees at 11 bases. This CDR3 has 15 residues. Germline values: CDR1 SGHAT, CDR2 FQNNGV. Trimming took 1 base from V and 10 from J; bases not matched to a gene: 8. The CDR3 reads CASSLAGGTGGGAFF. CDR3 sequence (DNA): TGTGCCAGCAGCTTAGCTGGGGGGACAGGGGGAGGAGCTTTCTTT.

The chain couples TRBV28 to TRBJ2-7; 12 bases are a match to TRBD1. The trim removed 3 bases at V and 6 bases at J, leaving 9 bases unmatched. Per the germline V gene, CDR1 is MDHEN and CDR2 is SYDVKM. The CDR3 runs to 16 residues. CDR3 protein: CASSLTPGQGACEQYF. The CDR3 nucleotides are TGTGCCAGCAGTTTGACCCCGGGACAGGGGGCTTGCGAGCAGTACTTC.

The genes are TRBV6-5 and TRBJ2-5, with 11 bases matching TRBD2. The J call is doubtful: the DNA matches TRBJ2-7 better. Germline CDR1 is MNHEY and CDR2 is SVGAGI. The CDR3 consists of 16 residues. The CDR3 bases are TGTGCCAGCAGTTACCCGACTAGCGGGAACTCCTACGAGCAGTACTTC. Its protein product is CASSYPTSGNSYEQYF.